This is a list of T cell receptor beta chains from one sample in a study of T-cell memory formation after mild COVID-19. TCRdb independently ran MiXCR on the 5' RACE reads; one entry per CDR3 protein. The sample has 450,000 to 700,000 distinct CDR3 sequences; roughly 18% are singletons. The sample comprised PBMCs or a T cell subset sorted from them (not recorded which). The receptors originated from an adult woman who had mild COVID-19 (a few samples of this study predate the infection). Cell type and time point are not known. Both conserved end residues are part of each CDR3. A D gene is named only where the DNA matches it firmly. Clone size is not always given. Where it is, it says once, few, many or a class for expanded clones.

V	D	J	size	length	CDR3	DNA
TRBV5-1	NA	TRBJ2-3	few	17	CASSLAGGYSYTDTQYF	TGCGCCAGCAGCTTGGCCGGGGGCTATTCGTACACAGATACGCAGTATTTT
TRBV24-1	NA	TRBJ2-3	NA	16	CATSGPVGGGTDTQYF	TGTGCCACCAGTGGACCCGTGGGGGGTGGCACAGATACGCAGTATTTT
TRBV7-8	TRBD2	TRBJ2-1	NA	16	CASSLESRLALDEQFF	TGTGCCAGCAGCTTAGAGTCGAGACTAGCGTTGGATGAGCAGTTCTTC
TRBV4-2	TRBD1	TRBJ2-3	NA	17	CASSPHGGTGNPDTQYF	TGTGCCAGCAGCCCACACGGCGGGACAGGGAACCCAGATACGCAGTATTTT
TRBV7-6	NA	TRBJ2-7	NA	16	CASSKSGPQGAYEQYF	TGTGCCAGCAGTAAATCCGGGCCACAGGGTGCCTACGAGCAGTACTTC
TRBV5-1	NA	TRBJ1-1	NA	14	CASSKELLNTEAFF	TGCGCCAGCAGTAAGGAACTTTTGAACACTGAAGCTTTCTTT
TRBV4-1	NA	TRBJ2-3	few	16	CASSQARGGGTDTQYF	TGCGCCAGCAGCCAAGCCAGAGGGGGGGGCACAGATACGCAGTATTTT
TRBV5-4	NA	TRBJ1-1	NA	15	CASSITQGMNTEAFF	TGTGCCAGCAGCATCACCCAGGGTATGAACACTGAAGCTTTCTTT
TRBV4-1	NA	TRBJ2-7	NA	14	CASSRSGSMDEQYF	TGCGCCAGCAGTCGATCAGGGTCCATGGACGAGCAGTACTTC
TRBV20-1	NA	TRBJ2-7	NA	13	CSARGERSYEQYF	TGCAGTGCTAGAGGGGAGCGCTCCTACGAGCAGTACTTC
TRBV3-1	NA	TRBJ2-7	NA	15	CASSPRLAVNHEQYF	TGTGCCAGCAGCCCCCGCCTAGCCGTCAACCACGAGCAGTACTTC
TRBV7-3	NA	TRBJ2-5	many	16	CASSLSGPTDQETQYF	TGTGCCAGCAGCTTATCCGGCCCGACGGACCAAGAGACCCAGTACTTC
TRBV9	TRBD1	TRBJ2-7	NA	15	CASSVDSGQAYEQYF	TGTGCCAGCAGCGTAGATTCGGGACAGGCCTACGAGCAGTACTTC
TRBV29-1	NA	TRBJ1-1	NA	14	CSVGGTPEGTEAFF	TGCAGCGTTGGGGGGACCCCAGAAGGCACTGAAGCTTTCTTT
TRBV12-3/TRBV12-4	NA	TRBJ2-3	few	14	CASSPGEVRDTQYF	TGTGCCAGCAGTCCAGGGGAGGTGCGGGATACGCAGTATTTT
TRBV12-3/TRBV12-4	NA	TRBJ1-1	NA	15	CASSSPGVVNTEAFF	TGTGCCAGCAGTTCTCCCGGGGTGGTGAACACTGAAGCTTTCTTT
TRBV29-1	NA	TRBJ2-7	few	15	CSVGYAGRRFYEQYF	TGCAGCGTTGGTTATGCCGGCAGGAGATTCTACGAGCAGTACTTC
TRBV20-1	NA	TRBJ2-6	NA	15	CSARDGNSGANVLTF	TGCAGTGCTAGAGATGGGAACTCTGGGGCCAACGTCCTGACTTTC
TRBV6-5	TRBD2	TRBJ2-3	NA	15	CASRRLAGVTDTQYF	TGTGCCAGCAGACGACTAGCGGGAGTGACAGATACGCAGTATTTT
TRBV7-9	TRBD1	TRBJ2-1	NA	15	CASSLSGQGYNEQFF	TGTGCCAGCAGCCTCTCGGGACAGGGATACAATGAGCAGTTCTTC
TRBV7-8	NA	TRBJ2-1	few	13	CASRDVWSNEQFF	TGTGCCAGCCGGGACGTTTGGTCAAATGAGCAGTTCTTC
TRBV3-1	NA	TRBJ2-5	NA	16	CASSQDLGGVQETQYF	TGTGCCAGCAGCCAAGATCTAGGAGGGGTCCAAGAGACCCAGTACTTC
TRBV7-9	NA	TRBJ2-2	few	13	CASSFYEDGELFF	TGTGCCAGCAGCTTTTACGAAGACGGGGAGCTGTTTTTT
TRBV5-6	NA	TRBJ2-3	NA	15	CASSWGRTITDTQYF	TGTGCCAGCAGCTGGGGACGGACGATCACAGATACGCAGTATTTT
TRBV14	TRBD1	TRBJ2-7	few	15	CASSQADRGPSEQYF	TGTGCCAGCAGCCAAGCAGACAGGGGGCCCTCCGAGCAGTACTTC
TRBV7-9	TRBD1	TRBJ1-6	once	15	CASSLRDRVNSPLHF	TGTGCCAGCAGCTTAAGAGACAGGGTTAATTCACCCCTCCACTTT
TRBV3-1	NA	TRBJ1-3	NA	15	CASSQAGPSGNTIYF	TGTGCCAGCAGCCAAGCAGGCCCCTCTGGAAACACCATATATTTT
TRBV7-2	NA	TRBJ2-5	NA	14	CASSLFFGQETQYF	TGTGCCAGCAGCTTATTTTTCGGGCAAGAGACCCAGTACTTC
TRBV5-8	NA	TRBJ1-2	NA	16	CASSFSVRVSGYGYTF	TGTGCCAGCAGCTTTTCCGTAAGGGTCTCCGGCTATGGCTACACCTTC
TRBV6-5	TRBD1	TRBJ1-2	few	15	CASRTPGQGTYGYTF	TGTGCCAGCAGGACACCGGGACAGGGAACCTATGGCTACACCTTC
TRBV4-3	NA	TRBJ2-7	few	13	CASSRWGTDEQYF	TGCGCCAGCAGCCGTTGGGGGACCGACGAGCAGTACTTC